The 21 T cell receptor beta chains presented below share a single source sample, sequenced in a study of human T cells and chemical hapten exposure. TCRdb re-derived calls from the 5' RACE reads in MiXCR, one entry per CDR3 protein. The data show about 140,000 distinct CDR3 sequences, about 4% seen once. Total RNA was extracted from unfractionated whole blood. The receptors here all came from a female donor in good health.

This clonotype has a count of ten or more. In DNA, the CDR3 is TGTGCCAGCAGTCATCAGGGACTAGCGGGCCACAATGAGCAGTTCTTC. It yields the protein CASSHQGLAGHNEQFF. This chain connects TRBV7-9 to TRBJ2-1, with 12 bases fitting TRBD2. The CDR3 has 16 amino acids. CDR1 and CDR2 (germline): SEHNR, FQNEAQ (reference sequence). V gave up 6 bases and J gave up 5 bases; unmatched junction bases: 8.

Ten or more counts support this clonotype. This chain joins TRBV18 and TRBJ2-7, with 8 bases fitting TRBD1. Germline V gene lookup returns CDR1 KGHSH and CDR2 LQKENI. V lost 3 bases to trimming and J lost 1 base; unmatched junction nucleotides: 8. The CDR3 totals 16 residues. The CDR3 here is CASSPYSGTGSYEQYF. Written as DNA, the CDR3 is TGTGCCAGCTCACCTTATTCCGGGACAGGTTCCTACGAGCAGTACTTC.

In this sample, this clonotype turned up many times. The gene calls are TRBV5-1 and TRBJ1-2, with 8 nucleotides matching TRBD1. The CDR3 length is 14 residues. V gave up 4 bases and J gave up 8 bases; unmatched junction bases: 10. Looked up from germline, CDR1 is SGHRS and CDR2 is YFSETQ. The CDR3 reads CASSPGQGTGGYTF. As DNA, the CDR3 is TGCGCCAGCAGCCCCGGACAGGGTACGGGCGGCTACACCTTC.

J is TRBJ1-5 and V is TRBV6-1; no firm D call. CDR1 is MNHNS, CDR2 SASEGT, per germline. The CDR3 contains 12 residues. V was pared by 6 bases and J by 8 bases, with 11 bases between. CDR3 protein: CASRAGNEPQHF. CDR3 coding DNA: TGTGCCAGCAGGGCGGGGAATGAGCCCCAGCATTTT.

V gene TRBV20-1 combines with J gene TRBJ2-1; 9 bases line up with TRBD2. V lost 4 bases and J lost 4; bases outside the gene matches: 11. The germline gives CDR1 DFQATT, CDR2 SNEGSKA (reference sequence). CDR3 length equals 16 residues. The CDR3 coding sequence is TGCAGTGCTACTCACGGAGGAGCGGGGGGTTACAATGAGCAGTTCTTC. It is translated as CSATHGGAGGYNEQFF.

This clonotype was detected many times. The chain is built from TRBV20-1 and TRBJ2-3, with D tentatively TRBD1 (6 bases). The CDR3 length is 13 residues. The germline gives CDR1 DFQATT, CDR2 SNEGSKA (reference sequence). The V end was cut by 6 bases, the J end by 1 base, with 11 bases between. The chain's CDR3 is CSAWGRGTDTQYF. CDR3 DNA: TGCAGTGCCTGGGGGCGGGGCACAGATACGCAGTATTTT.

This clonotype was counted between two and nine times. The chain carries TRBV5-1 and TRBJ1-5, with D uncertain. Per germline, CDR1 SGHRS and CDR2 YFSETQ. The CDR3 totals 9 residues. Trimming left V 3 bases short and J 11 bases short, with 3 bases between. CDR3 nucleotide sequence: TGCGCCAGCAGCTATACCCAGCATTTT. Its protein product is CASSYTQHF.

Remarks on this clonotype: Being one base from a much bigger clone, this may be a read error. The chain couples TRBV2 to TRBJ1-5; D gene uncertain. Germline V gene sequence: CDR1 SNHLY, CDR2 FYNNEI. There are 15 residues in the CDR3. Trimming stripped 2 bases from V and 7 bases from J, with 15 bases between. CDR3 in amino acids: CASSETRSSKQPQHF. DNA of the CDR3: TGTGCCAGCAGTGAAACTCGGTCGTCTAAACAGCCCCAGCATTTT.

The chain uses TRBV2 and TRBJ2-3, with a tentative D call TRBD1 (5 bases). V was cut by 6 bases and J by 7 bases, with 11 bases left in between. This CDR3 has 12 residues. From germline, CDR1 is SNHLY and CDR2 FYNNEI. The CDR3 sequence: CASRGDRYTQYF. In nucleotides, the CDR3 is TGTGCCAGCAGAGGGGATAGGTATACGCAGTATTTT. Together with reference TRBV2 and TRBJ2-3, the CDR3 gives the full variable domain: EPEVTQTPSHQVTQMGQEVILRCVPISNHLYFYWYRQILGQKVEFLVSFYNNEISEKSEIFDDQFSVERPDGSNFTLKIRSTKLEDSAMYFCASRGDRYTQYFGPGTRLTVL.

This clonotype was observed many times. The V call is TRBV6-2 or TRBV6-3, the J call TRBJ1-1; D is undetermined. The V end was cut by 6 bases, the J end by 1 base, with 3 bases between. Germline V gene data show CDR1 as MNHEY and CDR2 as SVGEGT. This CDR3 is 11 amino acids long. DNA of the CDR3: TGTGCCAGCAGGGAGAACACTGAAGCTTTCTTT. Amino acid sequence: CASRENTEAFF.

This clonotype came up many times. V usage is TRBV7-9 and J usage is TRBJ2-1; the D gene is possibly TRBD1 (5 bases). The CDR3 loop spans 12 amino acids. The V end was cut by 3 bases, the J end by 8 bases, with 8 bases between. The germline gives CDR1 SEHNR, CDR2 FQNEAQ (reference sequence). CDR3 sequence: CASSFGRDEQFF. The CDR3 DNA reads TGTGCCAGCAGCTTCGGCAGGGATGAGCAGTTCTTC.

This clonotype has ten or more counts. This sequence joins TRBV28 and TRBJ2-5; 7 bases line up with TRBD1. V lost 2 bases, J lost 14 bases, and 8 bases stayed unmatched. The CDR3 runs to 12 residues. Germline CDR1 is MDHEN and CDR2 is SYDVKM. In DNA, the CDR3 is TGTGCCAGCAGTTTAAGCGAGGGGGCGCGCTACTTC. Translation gives CASSLSEGARYF.

This clonotype was observed many times. The chain links TRBV24-1 to TRBJ2-2, with D perhaps assigned TRBD1 or TRBD2 (5 bases each). V shed 0 bases and J shed 0 bases, with 7 bases lying between them. The CDR3 covers 16 residues. The germline CDR1 and CDR2 sequences are KGHDR and SFDVKD. The CDR3 is CATSDLLGANTGELFF. CDR3 nucleotide sequence: TGTGCCACCAGTGATTTGCTGGGGGCGAACACCGGGGAGCTGTTTTTT.

This clonotype was detected ten times or more. J is TRBJ2-3 and V is TRBV12-3 or TRBV12-4; no firm D call. Between the trimmed V and J ends, which lost 6 bases and 3 bases, there was a span of 10 bases. This CDR3 spans 13 amino acids. This CDR3 is CASSPQVTDTQYF. As DNA, the CDR3 is TGTGCCAGCAGCCCCCAGGTTACAGATACGCAGTATTTT.

The chain links TRBV9 to TRBJ2-6; the D gene is possibly TRBD2 (5 bases). Germline V CDR1 and CDR2: SGDLS, YYNGEE. This CDR3 comprises 18 residues. V lost 3 bases and J lost 0, with 16 bases in between. Here the CDR3 reads CASSDSDGGYSGANVLTF. CDR3 nucleotide sequence: TGTGCCAGCAGCGACTCGGACGGAGGCTACTCTGGGGCCAACGTCCTGACTTTC.

The chain uses TRBV7-9 and TRBJ2-1, with 9 bases identical to TRBD2. Germline V gene data show CDR1 as SEHNR and CDR2 as FQNEAQ (reference sequence). J lost 8 bases, V lost 5 bases, and 10 bases had no gene match. This CDR3 spans 15 amino acids. CDR3 region: CASSMSEGLADEQFF. As DNA, the CDR3 is TGTGCCAGCAGCATGTCCGAGGGACTAGCCGATGAGCAGTTCTTC. Supplemented by reference TRBV7-9 and TRBJ2-1, the full variable domain reads DTGVSQNPRHKITKRGQNVTFRCDPISEHNRLYWYRQTLGQGPEFLTYFQNEAQLEKSRLLSDRFSAERPKGSFSTLEIQRTEQGDSAMYLCASSMSEGLADEQFFGPGTRLTVL.

This clonotype was recorded many times. The chain couples TRBV28 to TRBJ2-7, with unresolved D. Trimming cost V 6 bases and J 4 bases, with 7 bases left between them. The CDR3 has 11 residues. Germline lookup yields CDR1 MDHEN and CDR2 SYDVKM. The CDR3: CASSPLYEQYF. CDR3 sequence (DNA): TGTGCCAGCAGCCCCCTGTACGAGCAGTACTTC.

This clonotype was counted a few times. The chain is built from TRBV6-6 and TRBJ2-3; weak D call: TRBD1 (5 bases). Germline CDR1 and CDR2: MNHNY and SVGAGI (reference sequence). V lost 8 bases and J lost 3, with 12 bases in between. The CDR3 extends over 13 amino acids. Here the CDR3 DNA reads TGTGCCAGCCGCACAGGACGGACAGATACGCAGTATTTT. It codes for CASRTGRTDTQYF.

The V gene is TRBV27, the J gene TRBJ2-1; 10 bases agree with TRBD2. There are 16 residues in the CDR3. The V and J ends lost 5 bases and 8 bases, in that order; junction bases with no gene match: 12. CDR1 is MNHEY, CDR2 SMNVEV, per germline (reference sequence). CDR3 in DNA: TGTGCCAGCAGTGCAAGCGGGGGGGCAGGTAACTATGAGCAGTTCTTC. As protein: CASSASGGAGNYEQFF.

This clonotype was seen at least ten times. The chain joins TRBV5-6 to TRBJ1-1; possible D gene TRBD1, 5 bases. V was pared by 4 bases and J by 0 bases, with 7 bases between. CDR1 and CDR2 (germline): SGHDT, YYEEEE. The CDR3 is made up of 13 amino acids. The CDR3 sequence: CASSKTVNTEAFF. Here the CDR3 DNA reads TGTGCCAGCAGCAAGACAGTGAACACTGAAGCTTTCTTT.

This clonotype was picked up many times. The rearrangement links TRBV20-1 to TRBJ1-5, with D uncertain. V lost 2 bases and J 3 bases, leaving 8 bases between the germline ends. Per germline, CDR1 DFQATT and CDR2 SNEGSKA (reference sequence). The CDR3 covers 13 residues. Written as DNA, the CDR3 is TGCAGTGCTAGACCGACTAACAATCAGCCCCAGCATTTT. Its translation: CSARPTNNQPQHF.